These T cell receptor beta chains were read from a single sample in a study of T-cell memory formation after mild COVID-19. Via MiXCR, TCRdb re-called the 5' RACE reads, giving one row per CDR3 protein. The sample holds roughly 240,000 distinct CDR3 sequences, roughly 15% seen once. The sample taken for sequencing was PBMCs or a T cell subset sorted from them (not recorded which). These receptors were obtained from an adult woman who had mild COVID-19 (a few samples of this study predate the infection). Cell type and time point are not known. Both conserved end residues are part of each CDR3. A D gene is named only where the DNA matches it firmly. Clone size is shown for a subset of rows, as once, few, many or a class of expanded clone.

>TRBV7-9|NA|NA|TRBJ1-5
CASSPSDSPNQPQHF
TGTGCCAGCAGCCCTTCCGACAGCCCTAATCAGCCCCAGCATTTT
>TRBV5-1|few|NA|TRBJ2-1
CASSSGANNEQFF
TGCGCCAGCAGCTCAGGGGCCAACAATGAGCAGTTCTTC
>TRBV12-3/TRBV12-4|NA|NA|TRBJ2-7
CASSLYGDSYEQYF
TGTGCCAGCAGTTTATATGGGGACTCCTACGAGCAGTACTTC
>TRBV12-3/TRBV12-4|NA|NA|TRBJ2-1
CASSWLYEQFF
TGTGCCAGCAGTTGGTTGTATGAGCAGTTCTTC
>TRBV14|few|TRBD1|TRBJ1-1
CASSPLGTAVAEAFF
TGTGCCAGCAGCCCTCTAGGGACAGCCGTCGCTGAAGCTTTCTTT
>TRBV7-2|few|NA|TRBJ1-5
CASSHDTQPQHF
TGTGCCAGCAGCCACGACACTCAGCCCCAGCATTTT
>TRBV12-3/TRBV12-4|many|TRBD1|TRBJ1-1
CASSLGQETEAFF
TGTGCCAGCAGTTTGGGACAGGAGACTGAAGCTTTCTTT
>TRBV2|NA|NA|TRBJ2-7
CASSDRSGNTYEQYF
TGTGCCAGCAGTGATCGCAGTGGGAATACCTACGAGCAGTACTTC
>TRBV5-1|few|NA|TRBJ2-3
CASRLQGGITDTQYF
TGCGCCAGCAGGCTGCAAGGGGGAATCACAGATACGCAGTATTTT
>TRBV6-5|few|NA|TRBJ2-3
CASRRAPDTQYF
TGTGCCAGCAGAAGGGCCCCAGATACGCAGTATTTT
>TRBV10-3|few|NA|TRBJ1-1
CATSLGTEAFF
TGTGCCACCTCTTTAGGGACTGAAGCTTTCTTT
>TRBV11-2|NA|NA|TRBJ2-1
CASSPTGAYNEQFF
TGTGCCAGCAGCCCAACAGGAGCCTACAATGAGCAGTTCTTC
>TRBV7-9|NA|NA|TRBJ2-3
CASSGSAGSTDTQYF
TGTGCCAGCAGTGGCTCTGCGGGGAGCACAGATACGCAGTATTTT
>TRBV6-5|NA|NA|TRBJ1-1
CASSHPSRGYLQNTEAFF
TGTGCCAGCAGCCACCCCAGCAGGGGCTACCTCCAGAACACTGAAGCTTTCTTT
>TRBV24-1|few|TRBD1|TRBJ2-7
CATPGTDLFYEQYF
TGTGCCACCCCCGGGACAGACTTATTTTACGAGCAGTACTTC
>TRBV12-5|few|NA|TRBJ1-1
CASGRRGARDTEAFF
TGTGCTAGTGGGAGGCGGGGGGCGCGGGACACTGAAGCTTTCTTT
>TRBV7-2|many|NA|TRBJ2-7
CASSLTSGTRSYEQYF
TGTGCCAGCAGCTTAACTTCCGGAACAAGGAGCTACGAGCAGTACTTC
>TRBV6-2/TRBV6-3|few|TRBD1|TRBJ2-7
CASSSRWTGSYEQYF
TGTGCCAGCAGTTCTCGCTGGACAGGGTCCTACGAGCAGTACTTC
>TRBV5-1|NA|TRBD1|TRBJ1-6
CASSQGAGSYNSPLHF
TGCGCCAGCAGCCAGGGGGCTGGGTCCTATAATTCACCCCTCCACTTT
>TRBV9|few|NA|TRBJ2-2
CASSVVHTGELFF
TGTGCCAGCAGCGTAGTTCACACCGGGGAGCTGTTTTTT
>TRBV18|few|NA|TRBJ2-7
CASSPDLSNYEQYF
TGTGCCAGCTCACCGGACTTGAGTAACTACGAGCAGTACTTC
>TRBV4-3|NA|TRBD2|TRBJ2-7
CASSQDDSGGAGVQYF
TGCGCCAGCAGCCAAGATGACAGCGGGGGAGCGGGGGTGCAGTACTTC
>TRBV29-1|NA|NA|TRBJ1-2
CSVARGSNYGYTF
TGCAGCGTTGCCAGGGGATCTAACTATGGCTACACCTTC
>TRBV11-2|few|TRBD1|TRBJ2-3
CASSAGTGLKDTQYF
TGTGCCAGCAGCGCCGGGACAGGTCTTAAAGATACGCAGTATTTT
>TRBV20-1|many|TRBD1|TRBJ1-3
CSARGGTGLSGNTIYF
TGCAGTGCTAGAGGAGGGACAGGGCTCTCTGGAAACACCATATATTTT
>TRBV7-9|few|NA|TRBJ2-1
CASSFVGDRIYNEQFF
TGTGCCAGCAGCTTCGTAGGAGACAGGATTTACAATGAGCAGTTCTTC